The 14 T cell receptor beta chains below come from one sample, sequenced in a study of breast tumors, draining lymph nodes, adjacent tissues. Samples came from axillary lymph nodes draining the breast cancer. MiXCR, run by TCRdb on the multiplex PCR reads, gives a single entry per CDR3 protein. The sample has hundreds of thousands of distinct CDR3 sequences, approximately 31% seen once. What was sequenced was axillary lymph node tissue. These receptors were taken from a female donor with breast cancer. Some clones in this sample may be carry-over from other donors' samples.

This clonotype was recorded many times. The chain carries TRBV5-6 and TRBJ2-1; possible D gene TRBD2, 6 bases. Trimming took 0 bases from V and 6 from J, leaving 16 bases between them. CDR3 size: 16 residues. Germline assignment: CDR1 SGHDT and CDR2 YYEEEE. CDR3 sequence: CASSLASSAGSNEQFF. CDR3 coding DNA: TGTGCCAGCAGCTTGGCCTCCAGTGCCGGGAGCAATGAGCAGTTCTTC.

This clonotype was picked up many times. This clone may be a read error of a much larger clone one base away. The J gene is TRBJ2-5, the V gene TRBV7-2; 16 bases agree with TRBD2. Germline loops: CDR1 SGHTA, CDR2 FQGNSA. The junction had 8 bases not matched to a gene; V was cut back by 1 base and J by 6 bases. The CDR3 has 18 amino acids. The CDR3 DNA reads as TGTGCCAGCAGCTTAGGGGGACTAGCGGGAGGGCAGAAACAGACCCAGTACTTC. Residues: CASSLGGLAGGQKQTQYF.

This sequence joins TRBV5-1 and TRBJ1-1; D is unresolved. The CDR3 spans 16 residues. The V gene's germline CDR1 is SGHRS and CDR2 YFSETQ. Between the trimmed V and J ends, which lost 2 bases and 3 bases, there was a span of 17 bases. The CDR3: CASSLGAGRSDTEAFF. Here the CDR3 DNA reads TGCGCCAGCAGCTTAGGTGCCGGGAGGTCAGACACTGAAGCTTTCTTT.

This clonotype occurred a few times. The chain is built from TRBV19 and TRBJ1-1; D is undetermined. The V and J ends lost 7 bases and 4 bases respectively, with 16 bases between them. Per germline, CDR1 LNHDA and CDR2 SQIVND (reference sequence). The CDR3 has 14 residues. CDR3 in amino acids: CASIMGGLGTEAFF. The CDR3 DNA sequence: TGTGCCAGTATTATGGGTGGGCTGGGCACTGAAGCTTTCTTT.

A note on this clonotype: The conserved phenylalanine or tryptophan normally closing the CDR3 is absent here, so this likely arose from a read error. The chain couples TRBV4-3 to TRBJ2-2; D ambiguous. Germline CDR1 and CDR2: LGHNA and YSLEER. V gave up 3 bases and J gave up 1 base, with 12 bases separating them. This CDR3 has 16 amino acids. CDR3 region: CASSHYKGVNTGELFV. CDR3 coding DNA: TGCGCCAGCAGCCACTACAAAGGAGTGAACACCGGGGAGCTGTTTGTG.

The chain has TRBV5-1 and TRBJ1-1, with D unclear. The V end lost 0 bases, the J end lost 7 bases, and 10 bases lay between the germline ends. Germline values: CDR1 SGHRS, CDR2 YFSETQ. This CDR3 is 13 amino acids long. For the CDR3, the DNA is TGCGCCAGCAGCTTGGACGTCTCAGGTGAAGCTTTCTTT. Translated: CASSLDVSGEAFF.

CDR3 DNA: TGTGCCAGCAGTTTATCAAATAATCCGGGGGTTGAGCAGTTCTTC. This translates into CASSLSNNPGVEQFF. The J gene is TRBJ2-1, the V gene TRBV27, with a tentative D call TRBD2 (6 bases). The CDR3 is 15 residues long. Trimming took 0 bases from V and 9 from J, leaving 15 bases between them. Germline CDR1 is MNHEY and CDR2 is SMNVEV (reference sequence).

The chain joins TRBV7-9 to TRBJ2-5; D gene ambiguous. Trimming pared 5 bases from V and 7 bases from J, leaving 5 bases between. The CDR3 is made up of 10 amino acids. In germline, CDR1 is SEHNR, CDR2 FQNEAQ (reference sequence). CDR3 loop: CASSVGTQYF. The CDR3 DNA sequence: TGTGCCAGCAGCGTCGGGACCCAGTACTTC.

This clonotype was seen at least ten times. The V and J genes are TRBV12-3 or TRBV12-4 and TRBJ2-1; 7 positions agree with TRBD1. J gave up 0 bases and V 6 bases, and 5 bases lay outside the gene matches. The CDR3 covers 15 residues. Written as DNA, the CDR3 is TGTGCCAGCAGACCGGGACAGAGCTCCTACAATGAGCAGTTCTTC. It translates to CASRPGQSSYNEQFF.

This clonotype came up many times. This chain joins TRBV4-2 and TRBJ2-3, with TRBD2 matching over 9 bases. Germline loops: CDR1 LGHNA, CDR2 YNFKEQ. V lost 0 bases and J lost 2; bases outside the gene matches: 3. CDR3 length: 16 amino acids. CDR3 bases: TGTGCCAGCAGCCAAGACGGCGGGAGGGTCACAGATACGCAGTATTTT. Amino acids: CASSQDGGRVTDTQYF.

There are many counts of this clonotype. The chain links TRBV7-8 to TRBJ1-2, with TRBD1 identical over 10 bases. Per germline, CDR1 SGHVS and CDR2 FQNEAQ. The CDR3 is made up of 16 amino acids. V was pared by 6 bases and J by 4 bases, with 11 bases of the junction left unmatched. DNA for the CDR3: TGTGCCAGCAGTCTGGGACAGGGGTCGTCCTTCTATGGCTACACCTTC. Amino acid sequence: CASSLGQGSSFYGYTF.

This clonotype was counted many times. This chain joins TRBV11-2 and TRBJ2-5, with D perhaps TRBD2 (6 bases). CDR3 length: 14 residues. V lost 5 bases and J lost 5, with 15 bases in between. Germline assignment: CDR1 SGHAT and CDR2 FQNNGV. CDR3 protein: CASSPRGERETQYF. In DNA form, the CDR3 reads TGTGCCAGCAGCCCGCGGGGAGAGCGGGAGACCCAGTACTTC.

The sample holds many counts of this clonotype. The CDR3 DNA is TGCGCCAGCAGCCAAGATCTGGTCGGGAGTACGAACACCGGGGAGCTGTTTTTT. Translation: CASSQDLVGSTNTGELFF. The chain uses TRBV4-3 and TRBJ2-2; D perhaps matches TRBD2 (6 bases). The germline V and J ends were trimmed by 0 bases and 0 bases, with 14 bases remaining between them. The CDR3 has 18 amino acids. CDR1 and CDR2 from the germline V gene are LGHNA and YSLEER.

This clonotype appeared many times. The chain couples TRBV20-1 to TRBJ1-5, with D hard to call. V was shortened by 3 bases and J by 0 bases, with 6 bases between the two germline ends. Germline CDR1 reads DFQATT; CDR2 reads SNEGSKA (reference sequence). The CDR3 extends over 13 amino acids. The CDR3 DNA reads TGCAGTGCTAGGACTTATAGCAATCAGCCCCAGCATTTT. Its translation is CSARTYSNQPQHF.